Following are 17 T cell receptor beta chains from one sample sequenced in a study of cytomegalovirus exposure and HLA in healthy donors. Both 60 Vbeta primers and 13 Jbeta primers went into the PCR. Method: immunoSEQ multiplex PCR; TCRdb's copy keeps in-frame clones and lacks some. This sample carries roughly 200,000 clones, about 80% of them seen once, and the ten largest clones take 1.9%. The sequencing sample was made of PBMCs. These receptors were obtained from a man aged 25-40 years in good health and CMV-seronegative.

The chain employs TRBV11-2 and TRBJ1-2; 9 positions agree with TRBD1. Trimming took 5 bases from V and 8 from J; bases not matched to a gene: 15. The CDR3 length is 16 residues. Germline V CDR1 and CDR2: SGHAT, FQNNGV. CDR3 sequence: CASSPSFRTGVGGYTF. DNA for the CDR3: TGTGCCAGCAGCCCTTCTTTCCGGACAGGGGTGGGGGGCTACACCTTC. Using reference TRBV11-2 and TRBJ1-2 for the parts outside the CDR3, the full variable domain is EAGVAQSPRYKIIEKRQSVAFWCNPISGHATLYWYQQILGQGPKLLIQFQNNGVVDDSQLPKDRFSAERLKGVDSTLKIQPAKLEDSAVYLCASSPSFRTGVGGYTFGSGTRLTVV.

This sequence joins TRBV2 and TRBJ1-5; D uncertain. V gave up 7 bases and J gave up 5 bases, with 9 bases separating them. The CDR3 sequence is 12 residues long. Germline CDR1 and CDR2: SNHLY and FYNNEI. For the CDR3, the DNA is TGTGCCAGCACCCAAGCTGATCAGCCCCAGCATTTT. Translated: CASTQADQPQHF.

The rearrangement joins TRBV7-9 to TRBJ1-4, with a possible D match to TRBD1 (5 bases). V was pared by 5 bases and J by 4 bases, with 11 bases between. The CDR3 runs 14 residues. CDR1 and CDR2 from the germline V gene are SEHNR and FQNEAQ (reference sequence). CDR3 in amino acids: CASSLQAINEKLFF. The CDR3, as DNA: TGTGCCAGCAGCCTACAGGCGATTAATGAAAAACTGTTTTTT. The full variable domain, rest sourced from reference TRBV7-9 and TRBJ1-4, is DTGVSQNPRHKITKRGQNVTFRCDPISEHNRLYWYRQTLGQGPEFLTYFQNEAQLEKSRLLSDRFSAERPKGSFSTLEIQRTEQGDSAMYLCASSLQAINEKLFFGSGTQLSVL.

The V call is TRBV28, the J call TRBJ2-1; 9 positions agree with TRBD2. V lost 6 bases to trimming and J lost 7 bases; unmatched junction nucleotides: 19. Germline CDR1 reads MDHEN; CDR2 reads SYDVKM. The CDR3 loop spans 18 amino acids. CDR3 protein: CASRPKRQLAGFRNEQFF. CDR3 DNA sequence: TGTGCCAGCAGACCCAAAAGACAGCTAGCGGGATTTCGGAATGAGCAGTTCTTC. Drawing the rest from reference TRBV28 and TRBJ2-1, the complete variable domain is DVKVTQSSRYLVKRTGEKVFLECVQDMDHENMFWYRQDPGLGLRLIYFSYDVKMKEKGDIPEGYSVSREKKERFSLILESASTNQTSMYLCASRPKRQLAGFRNEQFFGPGTRLTVL.

The V gene is TRBV7-2, the J gene TRBJ2-5; D is unclear. V was trimmed by 1 base and J by 5 bases, leaving 8 bases between them. This CDR3 has 13 residues. CDR1 and CDR2 (germline): SGHTA, FQGNSA. CDR3 sequence: CASSLDVRETQYF. CDR3 coding DNA: TGTGCCAGCAGCTTAGACGTCAGGGAGACCCAGTACTTC.

V is TRBV19 and J is TRBJ2-1; D gene uncertain. The germline V gene has CDR1 LNHDA and CDR2 SQIVND (reference sequence). Trimming removed 5 bases from V and 6 bases from J, with 11 bases in between. This CDR3 is built from 13 residues. CDR3 loop: CASSDIIVNEQFF. In nucleotides, the CDR3 is TGTGCCAGTAGTGACATAATTGTCAATGAGCAGTTCTTC.

The CDR3 nucleotides are TGTGCCAGCAGCCAACTAGCGTCTTCCTACAATGAGCAGTTCTTC. Amino acid sequence: CASSQLASSYNEQFF. V is TRBV11-3 and J is TRBJ2-1, with TRBD2 identical over 7 bases. CDR1 and CDR2 (germline): SGHNT, YENEEA. The V segment lost 5 bases and the J segment 1 base; nucleotides outside the gene matches: 5. The CDR3 contains 15 residues.

This chain links TRBV5-1 with TRBJ1-5; TRBD1 agrees at 9 bases. The germline V gene encodes CDR1 SGHRS and CDR2 YFSETQ. Losses at the gene ends were 3 bases for V and 1 base for J; bases not matched to a gene: 2. This CDR3 is built from 15 residues. The CDR3 reads CASSWTGESNQPQHF. The DNA for the CDR3 is TGCGCCAGCAGCTGGACAGGGGAAAGCAATCAGCCCCAGCATTTT.

V usage is TRBV9 and J usage is TRBJ2-1; 11 positions match TRBD2. From germline, CDR1 is SGDLS and CDR2 YYNGEE. The CDR3 is 14 residues long. Unmatched junction bases numbered 6, after V lost 3 bases and J lost 10 bases. CDR3 in amino acids: CASSGPGLAAEQFF. Written as DNA, the CDR3 is TGTGCCAGCAGCGGGCCGGGACTAGCGGCCGAGCAGTTCTTC. Drawing the rest from reference TRBV9 and TRBJ2-1, the complete variable domain is DSGVTQTPKHLITATGQRVTLRCSPRSGDLSVYWYQQSLDQGLQFLIQYYNGEERAKGNILERFSAQQFPDLHSELNLSSLELGDSALYFCASSGPGLAAEQFFGPGTRLTVL.

This clone appeared once. The gene calls are TRBV7-9 and TRBJ2-7; 9 nucleotides align to TRBD1. After removal of 1 base from V and 6 bases from J, the junction contained 10 bases not matched to a gene. The CDR3 contains 16 residues. CDR1 SEHNR and CDR2 FQNEAQ come from the germline V gene (reference sequence). The CDR3 DNA sequence: TGTGCCAGCAGCTTAGAAGGAGGGACAGGGCCTCTCGAGCAGTACTTC. Amino acid sequence: CASSLEGGTGPLEQYF.

V gene TRBV14 combines with J gene TRBJ1-1; no firm D call. Germline assignment: CDR1 SGHDN and CDR2 FVKESK. This CDR3 comprises 15 residues. Trimming left V 4 bases short and J 1 base short, with 13 bases between. The CDR3 DNA reads TGTGCCAGCAGCCCCTTCTTACATCAGAACACTGAAGCTTTCTTT. Translation gives CASSPFLHQNTEAFF.

The chain joins TRBV21-1 to TRBJ1-1; the table calls TRBD1, which could not be checked here. TRBV21-1 is marked as a pseudogene. The CDR3 has 13 residues. The CDR3 DNA reads as TGTGCCAGCAGCAGACAGAAAAACACTGAAGCTTTCTTT. It is translated as CASSRQKNTEAFF.

This clone was counted between two and nine times. This chain joins TRBV6-5 and TRBJ1-3; a possible D gene is TRBD1 (6 bases). The V gene's germline CDR1 is MNHEY and CDR2 SVGAGI. Trimming cost V 0 bases and J 3 bases, with 9 bases left between them. CDR3 length equals 15 residues. CDR3 nucleotides: TGTGCCAGCAGTTACTCTACAGGGTTTGGAAACACCATATATTTT. Residues: CASSYSTGFGNTIYF.

This sequence joins TRBV19 and TRBJ1-4; D remains ambiguous. The CDR3 is made up of 14 amino acids. V gave up 6 bases and J gave up 0 bases, with 8 bases separating them. CDR1 is LNHDA and CDR2 is SQIVND in the germline V gene (reference sequence). CDR3 sequence reads: CASSSFATNEKLFF. In DNA form, the CDR3 reads TGTGCCAGTAGCTCCTTTGCAACTAATGAAAAACTGTTTTTT.

The V gene is TRBV5-4, the J gene TRBJ2-7; D remains unclear. The germline V and J ends were trimmed by 1 base and 3 bases, with 5 bases remaining between them. Per the germline V gene, CDR1 is SGHNT and CDR2 is YYREEE (reference sequence). This CDR3 is built from 12 residues. The CDR3: CASSLNNYEQYF. CDR3 in DNA: TGTGCCAGCAGCTTGAACAACTACGAGCAGTACTTC. The variable domain in full, completed from reference TRBV5-4 and TRBJ2-7, reads ETGVTQSPTHLIKTRGQQVTLRCSSQSGHNTVSWYQQALGQGPQFIFQYYREEENGRGNFPPRFSGLQFPNYSSELNVNALELDDSALYLCASSLNNYEQYFGPGTRLTVT.

The gene calls are TRBV18 and TRBJ2-1, with 9 bases that match TRBD2. The CDR3 length is 14 residues. Losses at the gene ends were 4 bases for V and 6 bases for J; bases not matched to a gene: 4. Germline V gives CDR1 KGHSH, CDR2 LQKENI. DNA of the CDR3: TGTGCCAGCTCACGGGGACTAGCAGGCAATGAGCAGTTCTTC. Translation: CASSRGLAGNEQFF.

V gene TRBV29-1 combines with J gene TRBJ2-1, with TRBD2 matching 9 bases. The CDR3 length is 13 residues. Germline V lookup: CDR1 SQVTM, CDR2 ANQGSEA. The J segment lost 7 bases and the V segment lost 6 bases, leaving 7 bases of the junction unmatched. The CDR3 region is CSVEPGLANEQFF. In DNA, the CDR3 is TGCAGCGTAGAACCGGGACTAGCTAATGAGCAGTTCTTC.